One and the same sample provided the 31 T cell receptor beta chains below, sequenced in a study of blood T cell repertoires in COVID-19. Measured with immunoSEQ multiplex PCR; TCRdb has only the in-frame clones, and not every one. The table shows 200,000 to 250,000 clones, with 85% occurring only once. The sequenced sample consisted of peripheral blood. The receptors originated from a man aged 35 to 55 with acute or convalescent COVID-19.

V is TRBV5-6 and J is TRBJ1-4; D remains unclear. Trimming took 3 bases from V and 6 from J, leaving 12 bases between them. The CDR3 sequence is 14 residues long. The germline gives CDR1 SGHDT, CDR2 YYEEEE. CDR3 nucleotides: TGTGCCAGCAGCTCCTCGGGGAGCTATGAAAAACTGTTTTTT. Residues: CASSSSGSYEKLFF. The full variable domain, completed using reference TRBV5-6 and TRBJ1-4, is DAGVTQSPTHLIKTRGQQVTLRCSPKSGHDTVSWYQQALGQGPQFIFQYYEEEERQRGNFPDRFSGHQFPNYSSELNVNALLLGDSALYLCASSSSGSYEKLFFGSGTQLSVL.

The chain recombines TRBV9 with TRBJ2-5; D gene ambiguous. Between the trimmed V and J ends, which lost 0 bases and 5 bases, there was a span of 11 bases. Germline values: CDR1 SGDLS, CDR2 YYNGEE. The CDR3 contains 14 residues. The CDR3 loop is CASSVEWQSETQYF. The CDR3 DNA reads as TGTGCCAGCAGCGTAGAGTGGCAATCGGAGACCCAGTACTTC.

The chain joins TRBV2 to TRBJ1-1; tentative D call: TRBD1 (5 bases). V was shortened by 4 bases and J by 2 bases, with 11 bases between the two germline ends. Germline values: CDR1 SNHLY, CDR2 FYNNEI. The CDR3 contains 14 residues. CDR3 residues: CASSVRQGNTEAFF. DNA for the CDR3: TGTGCCAGCAGTGTAAGGCAGGGAAACACTGAAGCTTTCTTT.

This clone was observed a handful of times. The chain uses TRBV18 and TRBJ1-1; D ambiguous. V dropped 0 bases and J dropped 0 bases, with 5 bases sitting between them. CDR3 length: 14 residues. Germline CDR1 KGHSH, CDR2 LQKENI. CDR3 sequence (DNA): TGTGCCAGCTCACCACCGTCAGTGAACACTGAAGCTTTCTTT. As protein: CASSPPSVNTEAFF.

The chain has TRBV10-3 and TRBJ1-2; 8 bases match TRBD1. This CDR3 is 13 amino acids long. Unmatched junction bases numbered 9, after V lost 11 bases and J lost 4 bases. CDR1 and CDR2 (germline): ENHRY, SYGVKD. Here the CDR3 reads CAAGTGLIYGYTF. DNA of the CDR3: TGTGCCGCCGGGACAGGCTTGATCTATGGCTACACCTTC.

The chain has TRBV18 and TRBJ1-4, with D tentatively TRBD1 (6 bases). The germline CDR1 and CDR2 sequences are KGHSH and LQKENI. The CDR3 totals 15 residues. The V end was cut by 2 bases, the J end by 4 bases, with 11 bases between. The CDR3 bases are TGTGCCAGCTCACCAAAGGACAGACTTAATGAAAAACTGTTTTTT. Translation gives CASSPKDRLNEKLFF.

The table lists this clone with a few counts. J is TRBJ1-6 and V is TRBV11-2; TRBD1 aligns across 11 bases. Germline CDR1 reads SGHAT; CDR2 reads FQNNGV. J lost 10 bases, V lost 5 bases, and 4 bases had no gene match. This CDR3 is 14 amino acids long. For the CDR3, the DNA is TGTGCCAGCAGCCCCCGGGACAGGGGGTCACCCCTCCACTTT. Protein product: CASSPRDRGSPLHF.

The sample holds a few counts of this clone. The CDR3 spells CASSQLWTGRNTIYF. The CDR3 DNA reads as TGCGCCAGCAGCCAACTATGGACAGGGAGAAACACCATATATTTT. This chain connects TRBV4-1 to TRBJ1-3, with 8 bases that match TRBD1. The CDR3 is made up of 15 amino acids. CDR1 MGHRA and CDR2 YSYEKL come from the germline V gene. The junction had 5 bases not matched to a gene; V was cut back by 2 bases and J by 5 bases.

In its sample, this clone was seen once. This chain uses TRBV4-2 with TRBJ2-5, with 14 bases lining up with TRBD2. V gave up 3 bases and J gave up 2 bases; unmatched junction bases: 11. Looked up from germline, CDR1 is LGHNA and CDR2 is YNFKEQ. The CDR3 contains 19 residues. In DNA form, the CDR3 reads TGTGCCAGCAGCCAGGGCGGGACTAGCGGGGGCGCTCGACAAGAGACCCAGTACTTC. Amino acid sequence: CASSQGGTSGGARQETQYF.

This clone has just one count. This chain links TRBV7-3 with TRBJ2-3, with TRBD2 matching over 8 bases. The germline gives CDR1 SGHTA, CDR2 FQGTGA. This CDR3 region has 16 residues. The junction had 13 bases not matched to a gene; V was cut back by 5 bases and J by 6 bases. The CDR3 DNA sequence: TGTGCCAGCAGCCGGGAGGGTCGGGTGGATGCGGATACGCAGTATTTT. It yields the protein CASSREGRVDADTQYF.

The CDR3 bases are TGTGCCATCAGTGAGTCCATAGGGGGAGGCACAGATACGCAGTATTTT. The encoded protein is CAISESIGGGTDTQYF. The chain uses TRBV10-3 and TRBJ2-3; TRBD1 might be the D (6 bases). This CDR3 contains 16 residues. Germline V CDR1 and CDR2: ENHRY, SYGVKD. The V gene lost 0 bases and the J gene lost 1 base, with 11 bases spanning the gap.

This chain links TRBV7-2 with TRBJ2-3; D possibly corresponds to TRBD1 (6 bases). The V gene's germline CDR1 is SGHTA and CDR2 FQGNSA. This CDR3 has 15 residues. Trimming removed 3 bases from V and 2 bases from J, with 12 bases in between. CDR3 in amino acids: CASSFRQGYTDTQYF. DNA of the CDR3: TGTGCCAGCAGCTTTCGGCAGGGGTACACAGATACGCAGTATTTT.

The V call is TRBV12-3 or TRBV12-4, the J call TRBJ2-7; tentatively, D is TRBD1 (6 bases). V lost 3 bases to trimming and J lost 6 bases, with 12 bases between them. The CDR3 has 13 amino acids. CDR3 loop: CASSLTGASEQYF. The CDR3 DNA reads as TGTGCCAGCAGTTTGACAGGAGCAAGCGAGCAGTACTTC.

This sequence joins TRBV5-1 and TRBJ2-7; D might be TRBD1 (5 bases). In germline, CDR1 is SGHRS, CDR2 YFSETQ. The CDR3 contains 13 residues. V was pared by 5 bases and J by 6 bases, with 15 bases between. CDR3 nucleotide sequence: TGCGCCAGCAGGTCGTACACAGGTCTCGAGCAGTACTTC. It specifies CASRSYTGLEQYF.

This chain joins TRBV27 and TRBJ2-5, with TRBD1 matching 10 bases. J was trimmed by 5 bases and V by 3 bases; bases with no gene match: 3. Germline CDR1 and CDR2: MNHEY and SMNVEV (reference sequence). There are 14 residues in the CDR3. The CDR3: CASSLTGGGETQYF. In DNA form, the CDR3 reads TGTGCCAGCAGTTTGACAGGGGGCGGCGAGACCCAGTACTTC.

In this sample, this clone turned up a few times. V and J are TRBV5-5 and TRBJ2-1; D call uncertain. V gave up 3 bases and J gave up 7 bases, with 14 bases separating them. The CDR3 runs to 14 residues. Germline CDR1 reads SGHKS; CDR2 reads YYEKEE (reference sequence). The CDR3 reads CASSYSPVGNEQFF. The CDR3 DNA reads TGTGCCAGCAGCTATAGCCCAGTCGGGAATGAGCAGTTCTTC.

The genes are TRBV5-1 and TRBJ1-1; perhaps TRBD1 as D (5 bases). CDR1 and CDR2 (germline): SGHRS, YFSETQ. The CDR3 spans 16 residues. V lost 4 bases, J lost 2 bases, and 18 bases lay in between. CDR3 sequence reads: CASSPGADRPNTEAFF. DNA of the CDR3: TGCGCCAGCAGCCCTGGGGCTGACCGGCCCAACACTGAAGCTTTCTTT.

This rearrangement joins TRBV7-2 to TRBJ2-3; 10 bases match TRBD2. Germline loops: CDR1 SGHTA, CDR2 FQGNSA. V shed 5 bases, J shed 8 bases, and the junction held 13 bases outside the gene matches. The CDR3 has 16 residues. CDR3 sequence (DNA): TGTGCCAGCAGCATTTTAGCGGGGGGTTTGGTTGTTACGCAGTATTTT. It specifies CASSILAGGLVVTQYF.

Here the CDR3 DNA reads TGTGCCAGCAGCCTAGACGGGTATGGCTACACCTTC. It specifies CASSLDGYGYTF. The rearrangement uses TRBV12-3 or TRBV12-4 and TRBJ1-2; D ambiguous. Trimming removed 6 bases at V and 5 bases at J, with 10 bases between. The CDR3 length is 12 residues.

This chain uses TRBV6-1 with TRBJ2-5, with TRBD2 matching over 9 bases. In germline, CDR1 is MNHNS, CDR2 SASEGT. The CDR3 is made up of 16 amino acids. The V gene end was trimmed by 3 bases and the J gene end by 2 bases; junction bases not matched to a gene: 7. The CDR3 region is CASSEGRLAVQETQYF. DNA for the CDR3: TGTGCCAGCAGTGAGGGGAGACTAGCGGTACAAGAGACCCAGTACTTC.

The CDR3 sequence: CASSSTGNPYNEQFF. The CDR3 DNA follows: TGTGCCAGCAGCTCCACAGGGAACCCCTACAATGAGCAGTTCTTC. The chain carries TRBV11-2 and TRBJ2-1, with D possibly being TRBD1 (6 bases). There are 15 residues in the CDR3. V was clipped by 4 bases and J by 2 bases, with 12 bases between them. Germline-derived CDR1 and CDR2 are SGHAT and FQNNGV.

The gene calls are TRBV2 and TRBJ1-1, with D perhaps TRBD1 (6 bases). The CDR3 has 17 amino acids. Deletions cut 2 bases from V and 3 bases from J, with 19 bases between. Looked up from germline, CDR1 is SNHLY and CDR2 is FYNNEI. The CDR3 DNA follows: TGTGCCAGCAGTGAAACTGATACGGACAGCCTTGACACTGAAGCTTTCTTT. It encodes CASSETDTDSLDTEAFF.

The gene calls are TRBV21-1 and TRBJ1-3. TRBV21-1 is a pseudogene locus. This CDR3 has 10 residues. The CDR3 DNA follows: TGTGCCAGCAGCCGTCGGAGTGTATATTTT. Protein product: CASSRRSVYF.

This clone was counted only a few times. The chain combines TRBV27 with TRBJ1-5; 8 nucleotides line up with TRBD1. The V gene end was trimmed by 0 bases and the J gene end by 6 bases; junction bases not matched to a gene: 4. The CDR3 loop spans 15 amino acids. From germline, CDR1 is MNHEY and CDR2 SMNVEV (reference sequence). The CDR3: CASSLSGTGSQPQHF. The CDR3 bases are TGTGCCAGCAGTTTATCCGGGACAGGCAGTCAGCCCCAGCATTTT.

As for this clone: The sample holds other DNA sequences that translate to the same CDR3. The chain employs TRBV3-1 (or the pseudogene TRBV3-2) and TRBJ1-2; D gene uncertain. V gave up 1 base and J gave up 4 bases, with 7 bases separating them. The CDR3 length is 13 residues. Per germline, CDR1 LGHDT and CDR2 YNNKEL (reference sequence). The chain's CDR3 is CASSQGSGYGYTF. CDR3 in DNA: TGTGCCAGCAGCCAAGGCTCAGGCTATGGCTACACCTTC.

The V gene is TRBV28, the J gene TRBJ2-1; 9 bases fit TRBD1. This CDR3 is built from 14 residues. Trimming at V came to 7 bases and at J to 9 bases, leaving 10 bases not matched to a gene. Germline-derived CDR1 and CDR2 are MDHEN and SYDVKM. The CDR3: CASTTGGAVGEQFF. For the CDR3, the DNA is TGTGCCAGCACTACAGGGGGCGCCGTCGGTGAGCAGTTCTTC.

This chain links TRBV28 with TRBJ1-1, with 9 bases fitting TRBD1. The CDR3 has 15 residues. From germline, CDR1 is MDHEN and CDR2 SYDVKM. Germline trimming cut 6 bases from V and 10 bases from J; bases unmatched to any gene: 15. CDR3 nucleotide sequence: TGTGCCAGCAGCCAGCCCCTCGGGACAGGGTGGGGAGCTTTCTTT. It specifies CASSQPLGTGWGAFF.

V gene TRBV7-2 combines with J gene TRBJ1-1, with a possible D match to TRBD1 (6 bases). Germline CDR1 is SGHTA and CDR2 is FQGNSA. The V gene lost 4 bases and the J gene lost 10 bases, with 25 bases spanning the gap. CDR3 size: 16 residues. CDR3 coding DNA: TGTGCCAGCAGCTCCGGGAGGACAGAGTTTGGACGCGGAGCTTTCTTT. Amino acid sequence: CASSSGRTEFGRGAFF.

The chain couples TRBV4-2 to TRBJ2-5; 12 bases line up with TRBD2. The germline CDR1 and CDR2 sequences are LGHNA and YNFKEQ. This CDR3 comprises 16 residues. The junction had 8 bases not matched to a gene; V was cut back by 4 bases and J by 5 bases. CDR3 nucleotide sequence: TGTGCCAGCAGCCCGACTAGCGGGGGAGGTACGGAGACCCAGTACTTC. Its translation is CASSPTSGGGTETQYF.

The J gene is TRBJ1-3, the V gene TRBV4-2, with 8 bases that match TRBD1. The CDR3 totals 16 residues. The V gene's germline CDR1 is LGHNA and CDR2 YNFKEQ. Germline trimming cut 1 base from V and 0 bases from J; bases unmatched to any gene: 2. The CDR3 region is CASSQAGTGSGNTIYF. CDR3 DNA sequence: TGTGCCAGCAGCCAAGCCGGGACAGGCTCTGGAAACACCATATATTTT.

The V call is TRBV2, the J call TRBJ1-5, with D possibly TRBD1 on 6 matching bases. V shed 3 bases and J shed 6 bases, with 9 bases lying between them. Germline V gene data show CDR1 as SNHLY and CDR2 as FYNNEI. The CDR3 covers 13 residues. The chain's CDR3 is CASSDQGFQPQHF. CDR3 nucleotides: TGTGCCAGCAGTGATCAGGGGTTTCAGCCCCAGCATTTT. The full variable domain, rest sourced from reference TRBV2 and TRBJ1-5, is EPEVTQTPSHQVTQMGQEVILRCVPISNHLYFYWYRQILGQKVEFLVSFYNNEISEKSEIFDDQFSVERPDGSNFTLKIRSTKLEDSAMYFCASSDQGFQPQHFGDGTRLSIL.